The clone carrying this T cell receptor beta chain was detected only a few times. The data were taken from a study of blood T cells in healthy people across ages. Primers used in a second PCR of about 6 to 11 cycles were a sample-barcoded 5' primer and a J-beta primer mix. MiXCR, applied by TCRdb to the 5' RACE reads, yields one record per CDR3 protein. Among about 1.8 million distinct CDR3 sequences listed, about 50% were seen once. Germline trimming cut 5 bases from V and 2 bases from J; bases unmatched to any gene: 7. The germline V gene encodes CDR1 LGHNA and CDR2 YSLEER. This CDR3 has 15 residues.

Sequencing input: blood. This clonotype was sampled from a woman aged 40 to 50 in good health. V usage is TRBV4-3 and J usage is TRBJ2-3; the match to TRBD2 covers 7 bases. In DNA form, the CDR3 reads TGCGCCAGCAGCGACAATAGCGGGTACACAGATACGCAGTATTTT. Protein sequence: CASSDNSGYTDTQYF.